This record covers a single TCR beta chain. Its antigen is unidentified. The data are from a study of CD8+ T cells in alopecia areata. Overall study results and limits: Scalp repertoires also include resident alphabeta T cells from normal skin.

V dropped 9 bases and J dropped 8 bases, with 28 bases sitting between them. Germline lookup yields CDR1 SNHLY and CDR2 FYNNEI. The CDR3 contains 16 residues. Investigators isolated RNA and reverse transcribed it into cDNA to act as the sequencing template. The repertoire was sequenced with immunoSEQ multiplex PCR; TCRdb's copy has only in-frame clones and lacks some. The sample has some 56,000 clones, 90% to 97% seen once. Source: CD8+ T cells sorted from blood, taken at week 0. This receptor was identified in a human donor with alopecia areata. The V call is TRBV2, the J call TRBJ1-1, with D possibly TRBD1 on 5 matching bases. The CDR3 nucleotides read TGTGCCAGGGAAAATGTCGACAGATTTATGAGTCGAGAAGCTTTCTTT. Amino acids: CARENVDRFMSREAFF. The full variable domain, in which reference TRBV2 and TRBJ1-1 provide the parts outside the CDR3, is EPEVTQTPSHQVTQMGQEVILRCVPISNHLYFYWYRQILGQKVEFLVSFYNNEISEKSEIFDDQFSVERPDGSNFTLKIRSTKLEDSAMYFCARENVDRFMSREAFFGQGTRLTVV.